This T cell receptor beta chain originates from a study of PD-1 blockade in classical Hodgkin lymphoma. This clone was recorded only once. The antigen remains unidentified. Each patient's relapse followed autologous stem cell transplantation, and brentuximab vedotin exposure varied. Purification of CD4+ T cells from thawed PBMCs was performed via magnetic negative selection. CDR1 is MDHEN, CDR2 SYDVKM, per germline. The CDR3 is 11 amino acids. Trimming left V 5 bases short and J 2 bases short, with 2 bases between. Clones were sequenced by immunoSEQ multiplex PCR, and TCRdb holds only the in-frame ones, with some missing. The repertoire has several thousand clones, 80% to 90% of them found once; the top ten carry around 0.88%. Study findings and constraints: Reasons behind the repertoire differences stay unclear, perhaps disease activity or earlier therapy. Diminished baseline TCR diversity has been reported in newly diagnosed patients relative to healthy donors.

The rearrangement links TRBV28 to TRBJ2-3; no firm D call. This clonotype was sampled from a human donor with classical Hodgkin lymphoma. The material sequenced was CD4+ T cells from blood, taken at baseline. Written as DNA, the CDR3 is TGTGCCAGCAGTACCACAGATACGCAGTATTTT. It specifies CASSTTDTQYF.